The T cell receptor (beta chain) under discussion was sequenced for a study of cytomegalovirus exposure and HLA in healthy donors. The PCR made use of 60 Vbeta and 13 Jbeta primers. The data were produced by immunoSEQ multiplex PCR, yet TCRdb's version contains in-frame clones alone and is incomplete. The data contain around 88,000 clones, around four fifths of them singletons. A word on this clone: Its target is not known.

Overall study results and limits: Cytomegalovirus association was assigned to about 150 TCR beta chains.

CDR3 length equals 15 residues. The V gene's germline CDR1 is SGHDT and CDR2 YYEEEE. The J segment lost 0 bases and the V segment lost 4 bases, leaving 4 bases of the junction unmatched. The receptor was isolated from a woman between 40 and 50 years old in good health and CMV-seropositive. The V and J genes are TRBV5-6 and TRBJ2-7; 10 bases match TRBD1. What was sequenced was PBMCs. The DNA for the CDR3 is TGTGCCAGCAGCGAGGGACAGGGGCCCTCCTACGAGCAGTACTTC. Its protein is CASSEGQGPSYEQYF.